Sequencing of this T cell receptor beta chain was carried out in a study of blood T cell repertoires in COVID-19. Overall study: COVID-19 samples collected from the United States, Italy and Spain covered acute and convalescent phases.

In the original processing: Counts of nucleated cells, estimated from reference gene primer amplification, were obtained. Clones were read by immunoSEQ multiplex PCR, and TCRdb kept only the in-frame ones, dropping some. The D gene and trimming were derived from the DNA, and the V and J assignments and clone size from that table. The sample holds some 80,000 clones, approximately 80% seen once. The sequence derives from a woman aged 45-60 years with acute or convalescent COVID-19. The specimen was peripheral blood.

This CDR3 reads CASSLTSGGAYGTGELFF. Written as DNA, the CDR3 is TGTGCCAGCAGCCTGACTAGCGGGGGGGCCTATGGAACCGGGGAGCTGTTTTTT. The rearrangement joins TRBV9 to TRBJ2-2, with 14 bases that match TRBD2. CDR1 is SGDLS, CDR2 YYNGEE, per germline. The CDR3 is 18 amino acids. Unmatched junction bases numbered 10, after V lost 4 bases and J lost 5 bases.